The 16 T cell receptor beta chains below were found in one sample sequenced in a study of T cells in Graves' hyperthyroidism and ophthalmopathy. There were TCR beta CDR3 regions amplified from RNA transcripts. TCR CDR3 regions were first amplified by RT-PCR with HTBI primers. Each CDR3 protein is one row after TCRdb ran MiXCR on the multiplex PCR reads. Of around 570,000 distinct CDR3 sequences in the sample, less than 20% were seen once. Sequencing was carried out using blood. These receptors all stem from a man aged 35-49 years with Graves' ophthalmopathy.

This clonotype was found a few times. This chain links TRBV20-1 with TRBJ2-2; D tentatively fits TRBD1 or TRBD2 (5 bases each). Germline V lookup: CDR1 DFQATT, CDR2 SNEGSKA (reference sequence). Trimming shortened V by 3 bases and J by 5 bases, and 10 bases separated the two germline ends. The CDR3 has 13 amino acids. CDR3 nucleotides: TGCAGTGCTAGGGCTGGGGGAACCGGGGAGCTGTTTTTT. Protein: CSARAGGTGELFF.

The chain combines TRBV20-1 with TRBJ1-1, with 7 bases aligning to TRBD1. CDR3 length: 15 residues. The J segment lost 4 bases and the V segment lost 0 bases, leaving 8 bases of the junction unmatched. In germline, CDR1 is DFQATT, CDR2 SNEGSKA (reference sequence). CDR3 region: CSARDWTGQSTEAFF. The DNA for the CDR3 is TGCAGTGCTAGAGATTGGACAGGTCAATCCACTGAAGCTTTCTTT.

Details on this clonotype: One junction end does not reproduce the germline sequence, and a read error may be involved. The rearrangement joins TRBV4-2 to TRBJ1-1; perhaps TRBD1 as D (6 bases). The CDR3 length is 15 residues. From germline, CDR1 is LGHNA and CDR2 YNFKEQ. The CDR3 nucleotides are TGTGCCAGCAGCCCCGGGGCAGGGGAAAACAGTGAAGCTTTCTTT. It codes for CASSPGAGENSEAFF.

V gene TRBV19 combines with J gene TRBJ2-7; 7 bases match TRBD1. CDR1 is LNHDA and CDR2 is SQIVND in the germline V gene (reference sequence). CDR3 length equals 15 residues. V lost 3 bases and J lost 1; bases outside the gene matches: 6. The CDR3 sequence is CASSIRTGTSYEQYF. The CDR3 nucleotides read TGTGCCAGTAGTATCCGGACAGGAACTTCCTACGAGCAGTACTTC.

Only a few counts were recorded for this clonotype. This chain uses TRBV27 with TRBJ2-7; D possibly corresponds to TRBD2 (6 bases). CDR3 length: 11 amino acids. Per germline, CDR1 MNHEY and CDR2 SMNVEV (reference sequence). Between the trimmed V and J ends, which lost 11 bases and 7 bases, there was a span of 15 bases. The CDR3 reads CASWGEEEQYF. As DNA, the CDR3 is TGTGCCTCTTGGGGGGAGGAAGAGCAGTACTTC.

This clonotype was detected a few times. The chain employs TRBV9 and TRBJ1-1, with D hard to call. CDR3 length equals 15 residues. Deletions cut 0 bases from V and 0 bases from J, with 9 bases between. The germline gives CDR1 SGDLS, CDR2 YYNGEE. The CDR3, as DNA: TGTGCCAGCAGCGTAGGGCTGGGGTTGAACACTGAAGCTTTCTTT. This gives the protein CASSVGLGLNTEAFF.

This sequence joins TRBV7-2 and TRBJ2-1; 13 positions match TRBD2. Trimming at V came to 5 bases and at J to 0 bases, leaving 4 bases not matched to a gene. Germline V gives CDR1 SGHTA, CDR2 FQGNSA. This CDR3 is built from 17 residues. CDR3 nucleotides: TGTGCCAGCAGCACGGGACTAGCGGGAAGCTCCTACAATGAGCAGTTCTTC. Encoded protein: CASSTGLAGSSYNEQFF.

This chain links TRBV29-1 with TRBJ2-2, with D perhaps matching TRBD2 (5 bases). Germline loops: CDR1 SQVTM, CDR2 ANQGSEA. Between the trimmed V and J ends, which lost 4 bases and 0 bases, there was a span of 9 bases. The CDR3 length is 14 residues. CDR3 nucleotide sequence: TGCAGCGTTGCCACTAGGGCGAACACCGGGGAGCTGTTTTTT. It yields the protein CSVATRANTGELFF.

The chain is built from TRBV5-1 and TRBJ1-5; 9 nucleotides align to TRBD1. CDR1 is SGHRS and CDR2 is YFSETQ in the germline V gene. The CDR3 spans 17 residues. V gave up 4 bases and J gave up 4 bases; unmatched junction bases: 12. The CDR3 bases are TGCGCCAGCAGCCCTGGGGATGGGACAGGGAGAAATCAGCCCCAGCATTTT. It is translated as CASSPGDGTGRNQPQHF.

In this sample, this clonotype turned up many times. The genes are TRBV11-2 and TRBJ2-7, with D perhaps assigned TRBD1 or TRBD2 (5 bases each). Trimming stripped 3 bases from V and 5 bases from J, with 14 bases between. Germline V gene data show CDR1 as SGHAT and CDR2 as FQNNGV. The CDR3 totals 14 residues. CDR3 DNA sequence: TGTGCCAGCAGCTTTAACGTTCGGGACGACGAGCAGTACTTC. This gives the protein CASSFNVRDDEQYF.

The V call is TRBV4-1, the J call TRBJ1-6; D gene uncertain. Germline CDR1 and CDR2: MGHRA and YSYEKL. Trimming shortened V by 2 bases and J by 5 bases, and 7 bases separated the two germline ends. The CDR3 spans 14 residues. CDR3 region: CASSQRVDNSPLHF. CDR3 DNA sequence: TGCGCCAGCAGCCAAAGGGTGGATAATTCACCCCTCCACTTT.

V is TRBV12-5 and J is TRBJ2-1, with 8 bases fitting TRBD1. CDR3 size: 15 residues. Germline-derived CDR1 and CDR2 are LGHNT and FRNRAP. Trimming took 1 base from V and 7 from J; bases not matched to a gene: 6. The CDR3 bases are TGTGCTAGTGGTTTGGCGACAGGGGCGCCTAATGAGCAGTTCTTC. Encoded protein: CASGLATGAPNEQFF.

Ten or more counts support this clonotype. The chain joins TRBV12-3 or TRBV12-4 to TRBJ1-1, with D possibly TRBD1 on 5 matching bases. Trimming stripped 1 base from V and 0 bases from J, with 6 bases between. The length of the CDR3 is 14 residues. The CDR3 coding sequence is TGTGCCAGCAGTTTAGTCAGGGTGAACACTGAAGCTTTCTTT. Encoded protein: CASSLVRVNTEAFF.

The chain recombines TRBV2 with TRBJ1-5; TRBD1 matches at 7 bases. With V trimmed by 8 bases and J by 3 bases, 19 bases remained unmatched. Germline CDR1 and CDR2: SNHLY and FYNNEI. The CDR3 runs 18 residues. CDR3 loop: CASRSVGGGAWNNQPQHF. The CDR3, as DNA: TGTGCCAGCCGGTCGGTAGGAGGGGGCGCATGGAACAATCAGCCCCAGCATTTT.

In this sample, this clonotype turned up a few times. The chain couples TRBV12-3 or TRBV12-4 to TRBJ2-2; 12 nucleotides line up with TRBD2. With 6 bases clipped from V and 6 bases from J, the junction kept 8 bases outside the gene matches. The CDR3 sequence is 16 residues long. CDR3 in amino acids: CASRPSSGGAPGELFF. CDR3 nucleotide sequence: TGTGCCAGCAGACCTTCTAGCGGGGGGGCCCCCGGGGAGCTGTTTTTT.

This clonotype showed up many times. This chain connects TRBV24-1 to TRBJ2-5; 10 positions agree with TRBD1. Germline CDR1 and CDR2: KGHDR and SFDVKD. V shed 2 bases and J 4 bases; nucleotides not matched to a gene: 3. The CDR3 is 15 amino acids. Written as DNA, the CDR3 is TGTGCCACCAGTGATTCCGGACAGGGGGGAGAGACCCAGTACTTC. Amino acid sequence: CATSDSGQGGETQYF.